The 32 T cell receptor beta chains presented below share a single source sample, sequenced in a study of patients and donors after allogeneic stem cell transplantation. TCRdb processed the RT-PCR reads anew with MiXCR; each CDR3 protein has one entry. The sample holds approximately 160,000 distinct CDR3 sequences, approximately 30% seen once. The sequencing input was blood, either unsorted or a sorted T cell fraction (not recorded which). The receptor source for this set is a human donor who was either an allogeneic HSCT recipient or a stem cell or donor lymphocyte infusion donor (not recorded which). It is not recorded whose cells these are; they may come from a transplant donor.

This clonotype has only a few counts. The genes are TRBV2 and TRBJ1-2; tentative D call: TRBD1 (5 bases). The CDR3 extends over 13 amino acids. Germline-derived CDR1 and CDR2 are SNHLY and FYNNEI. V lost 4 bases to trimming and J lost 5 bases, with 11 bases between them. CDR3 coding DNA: TGTGCCAGCAGTGGGCAGGGAGGGTATGGCTACACCTTC. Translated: CASSGQGGYGYTF.

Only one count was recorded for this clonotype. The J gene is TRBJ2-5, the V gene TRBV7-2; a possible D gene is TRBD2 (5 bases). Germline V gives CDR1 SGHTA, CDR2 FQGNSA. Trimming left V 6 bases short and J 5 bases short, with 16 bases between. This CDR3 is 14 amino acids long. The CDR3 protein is CASRREIVWETQYF. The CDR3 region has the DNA TGTGCCAGCAGGAGGGAGATAGTGTGGGAGACCCAGTACTTC.

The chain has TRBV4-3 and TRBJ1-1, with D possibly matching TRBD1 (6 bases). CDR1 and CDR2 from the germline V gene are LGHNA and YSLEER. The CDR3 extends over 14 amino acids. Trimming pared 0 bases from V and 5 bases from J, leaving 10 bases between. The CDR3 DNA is TGCGCCAGCAGCCAAGATCCGACAGGAACTGAAGCTTTCTTT. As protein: CASSQDPTGTEAFF.

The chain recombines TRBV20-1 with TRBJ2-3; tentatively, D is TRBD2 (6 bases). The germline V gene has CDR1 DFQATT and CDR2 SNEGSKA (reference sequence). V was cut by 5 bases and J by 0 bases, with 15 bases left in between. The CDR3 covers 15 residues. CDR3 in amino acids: CSAPRTTWSTDTQYF. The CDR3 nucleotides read TGCAGTGCTCCGCGGACTACATGGAGCACAGATACGCAGTATTTT.

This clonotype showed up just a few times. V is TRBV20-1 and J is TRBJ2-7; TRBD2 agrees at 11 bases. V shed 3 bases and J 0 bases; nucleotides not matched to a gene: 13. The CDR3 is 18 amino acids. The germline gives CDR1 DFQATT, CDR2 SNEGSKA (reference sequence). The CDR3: CSARRPGLAEISSYEQYF. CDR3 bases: TGCAGTGCTAGGAGGCCGGGACTAGCGGAAATTTCCTCCTACGAGCAGTACTTC.

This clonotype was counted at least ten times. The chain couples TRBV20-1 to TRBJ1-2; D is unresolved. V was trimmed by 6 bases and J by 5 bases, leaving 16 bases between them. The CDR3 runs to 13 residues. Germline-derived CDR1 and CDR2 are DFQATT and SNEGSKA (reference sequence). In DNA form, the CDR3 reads TGCAGTGCCGTAGGAACGAGCGGGTATGGCTACACCTTC. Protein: CSAVGTSGYGYTF.

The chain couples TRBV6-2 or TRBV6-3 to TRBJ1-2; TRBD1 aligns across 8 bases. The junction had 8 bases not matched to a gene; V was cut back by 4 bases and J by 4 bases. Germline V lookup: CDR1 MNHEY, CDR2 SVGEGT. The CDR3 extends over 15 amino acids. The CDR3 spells CASSSGQGHIYGYTF. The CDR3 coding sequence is TGTGCCAGCAGTTCCGGACAGGGACACATCTATGGCTACACCTTC.

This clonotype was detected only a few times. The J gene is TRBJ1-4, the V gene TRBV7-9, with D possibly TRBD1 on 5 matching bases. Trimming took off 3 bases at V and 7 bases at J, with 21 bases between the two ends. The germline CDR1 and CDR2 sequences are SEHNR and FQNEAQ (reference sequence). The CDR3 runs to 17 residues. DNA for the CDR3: TGTGCCAGCAGCTTCCCTCCTGTTGGGGGTTTGGGTGAAAAACTGTTTTTT. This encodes CASSFPPVGGLGEKLFF.

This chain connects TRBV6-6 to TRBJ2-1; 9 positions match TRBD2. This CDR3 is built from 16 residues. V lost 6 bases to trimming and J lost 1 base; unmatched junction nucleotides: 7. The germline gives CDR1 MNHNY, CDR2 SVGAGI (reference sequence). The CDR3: CASRFVSGRSYNEQFF. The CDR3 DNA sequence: TGTGCCAGCAGGTTTGTTAGCGGGAGATCCTACAATGAGCAGTTCTTC.

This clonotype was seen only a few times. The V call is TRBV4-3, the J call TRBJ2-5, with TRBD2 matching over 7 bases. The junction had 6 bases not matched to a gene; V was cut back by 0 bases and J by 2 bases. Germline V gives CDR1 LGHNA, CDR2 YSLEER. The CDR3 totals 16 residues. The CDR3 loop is CASSQDGLAEQETQYF. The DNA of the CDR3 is TGCGCCAGCAGCCAAGATGGTCTAGCGGAGCAAGAGACCCAGTACTTC.

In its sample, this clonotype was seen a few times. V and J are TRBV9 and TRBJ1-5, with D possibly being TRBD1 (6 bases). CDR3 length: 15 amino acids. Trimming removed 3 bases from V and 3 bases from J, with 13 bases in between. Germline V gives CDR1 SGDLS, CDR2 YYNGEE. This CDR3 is CASSASGQFNQPQHF. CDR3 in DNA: TGTGCCAGCAGCGCCTCCGGACAGTTCAATCAGCCCCAGCATTTT. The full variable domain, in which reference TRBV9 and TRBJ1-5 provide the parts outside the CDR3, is DSGVTQTPKHLITATGQRVTLRCSPRSGDLSVYWYQQSLDQGLQFLIQYYNGEERAKGNILERFSAQQFPDLHSELNLSSLELGDSALYFCASSASGQFNQPQHFGDGTRLSIL.

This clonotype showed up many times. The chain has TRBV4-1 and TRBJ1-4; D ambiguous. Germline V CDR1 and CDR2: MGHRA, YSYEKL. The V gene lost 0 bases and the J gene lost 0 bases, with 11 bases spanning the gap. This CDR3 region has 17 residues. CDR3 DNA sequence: TGCGCCAGCAGCCAAGATGGGCAGGTTGCAACTAATGAAAAACTGTTTTTT. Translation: CASSQDGQVATNEKLFF.

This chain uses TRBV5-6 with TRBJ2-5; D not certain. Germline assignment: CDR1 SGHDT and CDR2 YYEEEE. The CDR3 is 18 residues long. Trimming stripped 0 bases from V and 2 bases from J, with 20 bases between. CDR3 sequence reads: CASSLGASPKPLQETQYF. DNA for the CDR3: TGTGCCAGCAGCTTGGGGGCTTCGCCCAAACCTTTACAAGAGACCCAGTACTTC.

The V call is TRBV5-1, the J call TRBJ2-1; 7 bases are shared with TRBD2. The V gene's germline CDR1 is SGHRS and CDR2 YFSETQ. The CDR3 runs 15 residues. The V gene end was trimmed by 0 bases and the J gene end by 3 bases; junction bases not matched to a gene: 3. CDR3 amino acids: CASSLVPSGYNEQFF. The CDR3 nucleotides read TGCGCCAGCAGCTTGGTTCCTAGCGGCTACAATGAGCAGTTCTTC.

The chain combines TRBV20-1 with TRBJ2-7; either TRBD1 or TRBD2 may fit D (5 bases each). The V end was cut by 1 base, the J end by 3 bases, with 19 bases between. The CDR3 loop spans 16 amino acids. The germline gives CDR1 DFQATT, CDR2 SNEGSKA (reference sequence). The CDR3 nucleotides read TGCAGTGCTAGAGGAGCCGGGGCCCTGGATCGCTACGAGCAGTACTTC. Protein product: CSARGAGALDRYEQYF.

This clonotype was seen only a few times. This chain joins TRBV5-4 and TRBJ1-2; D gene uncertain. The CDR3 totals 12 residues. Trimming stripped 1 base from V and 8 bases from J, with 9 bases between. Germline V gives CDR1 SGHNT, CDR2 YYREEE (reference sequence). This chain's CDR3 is CASSLLETGYTF. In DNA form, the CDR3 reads TGTGCCAGCAGCTTGTTAGAGACGGGCTACACCTTC.

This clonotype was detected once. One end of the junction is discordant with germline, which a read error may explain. CDR3 region: CRAPDKGANEKLFF. For the CDR3, the DNA is TGCCGTGCTCCGGACAAAGGGGCTAATGAAAAACTGTTTTTT. The gene calls are TRBV20-1 and TRBJ1-4, with D possibly TRBD1 on 5 matching bases. Germline CDR1 DFQATT, CDR2 SNEGSKA (reference sequence). The CDR3 has 14 residues.

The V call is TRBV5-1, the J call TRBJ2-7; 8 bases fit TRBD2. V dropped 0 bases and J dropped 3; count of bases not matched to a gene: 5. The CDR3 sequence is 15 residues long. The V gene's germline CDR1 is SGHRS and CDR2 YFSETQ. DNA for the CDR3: TGCGCCAGCAGCTTGGACGCCGGGACTAGCTACGAGCAGTACTTC. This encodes CASSLDAGTSYEQYF.

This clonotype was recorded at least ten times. Here the CDR3 reads CASSSLGGLGLFF. The CDR3 DNA is TGTGCCAGCAGTTCCCTTGGGGGGCTAGGACTGTTTTTT. This sequence joins TRBV28 and TRBJ1-4, with D possibly TRBD1 on 6 matching bases. The ends were cut back, 4 bases at V and 13 bases at J, with 16 bases in the middle. Germline CDR1 is MDHEN and CDR2 is SYDVKM. This CDR3 is built from 13 residues.

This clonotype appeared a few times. CDR3 sequence: CASSPTSGSSSYEQYF. The CDR3 DNA is TGCGCCAGCAGTCCGACTAGCGGGTCGAGCTCCTACGAGCAGTACTTC. The chain combines TRBV4-1 with TRBJ2-7; 10 bases map to TRBD2. Unmatched junction bases numbered 8, after V lost 6 bases and J lost 0 bases. This CDR3 contains 16 residues. Germline V lookup: CDR1 MGHRA, CDR2 YSYEKL.

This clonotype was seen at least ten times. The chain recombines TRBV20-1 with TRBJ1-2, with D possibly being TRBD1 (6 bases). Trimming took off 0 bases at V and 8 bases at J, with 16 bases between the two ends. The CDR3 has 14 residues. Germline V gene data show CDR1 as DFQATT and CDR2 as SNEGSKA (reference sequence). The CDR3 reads CSARDRPGVGGYTF. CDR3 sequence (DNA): TGCAGTGCTAGAGATCGCCCAGGGGTGGGAGGCTACACCTTC.

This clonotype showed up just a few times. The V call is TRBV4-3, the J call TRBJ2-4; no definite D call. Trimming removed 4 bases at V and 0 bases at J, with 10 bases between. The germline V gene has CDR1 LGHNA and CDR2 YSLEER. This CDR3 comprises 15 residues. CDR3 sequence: CASSPRLLAKNIQYF. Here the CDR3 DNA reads TGCGCCAGCAGCCCCCGACTGCTAGCCAAAAACATTCAGTACTTC.

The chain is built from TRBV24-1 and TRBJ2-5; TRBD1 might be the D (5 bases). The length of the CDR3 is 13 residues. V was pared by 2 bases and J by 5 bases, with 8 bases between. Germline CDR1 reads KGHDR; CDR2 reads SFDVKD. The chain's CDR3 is CATSDSGRETQYF. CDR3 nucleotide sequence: TGTGCCACCAGTGATTCAGGGCGGGAGACCCAGTACTTC.

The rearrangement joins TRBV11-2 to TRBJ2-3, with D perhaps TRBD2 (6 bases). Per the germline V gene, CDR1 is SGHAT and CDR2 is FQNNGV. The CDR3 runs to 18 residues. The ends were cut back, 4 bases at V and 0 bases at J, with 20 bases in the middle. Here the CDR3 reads CASSYPILAVSSTDTQYF. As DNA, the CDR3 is TGTGCCAGCAGCTACCCAATACTAGCAGTCTCTAGCACAGATACGCAGTATTTT.

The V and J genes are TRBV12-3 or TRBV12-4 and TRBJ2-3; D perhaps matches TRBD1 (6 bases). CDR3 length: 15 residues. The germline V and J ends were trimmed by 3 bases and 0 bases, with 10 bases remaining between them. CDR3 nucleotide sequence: TGTGCCAGCAGTTTTTGGACAGACAGCACAGATACGCAGTATTTT. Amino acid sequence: CASSFWTDSTDTQYF.

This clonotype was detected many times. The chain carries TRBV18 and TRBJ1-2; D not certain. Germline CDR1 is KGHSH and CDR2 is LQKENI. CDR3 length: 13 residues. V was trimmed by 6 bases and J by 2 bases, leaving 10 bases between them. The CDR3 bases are TGTGCCAGCTCGCCGACGGAGAACTATGGCTACACCTTC. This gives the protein CASSPTENYGYTF.

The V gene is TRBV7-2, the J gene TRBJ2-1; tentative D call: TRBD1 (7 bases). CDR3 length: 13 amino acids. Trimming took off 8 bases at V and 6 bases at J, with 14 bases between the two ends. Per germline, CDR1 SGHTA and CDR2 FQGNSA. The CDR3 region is CASAGQSINEQFF. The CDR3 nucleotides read TGTGCCAGCGCGGGACAGAGTATCAATGAGCAGTTCTTC.

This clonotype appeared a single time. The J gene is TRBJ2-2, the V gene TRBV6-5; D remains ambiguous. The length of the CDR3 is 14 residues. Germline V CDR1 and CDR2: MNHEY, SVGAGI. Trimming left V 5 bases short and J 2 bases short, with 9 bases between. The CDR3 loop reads CASSPTLNTGELFF. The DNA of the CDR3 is TGTGCCAGCAGTCCGACTCTAAACACCGGGGAGCTGTTTTTT.

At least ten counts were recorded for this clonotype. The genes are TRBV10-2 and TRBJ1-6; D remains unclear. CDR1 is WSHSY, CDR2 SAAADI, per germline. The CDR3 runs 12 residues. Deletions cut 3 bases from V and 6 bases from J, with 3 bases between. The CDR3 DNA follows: TGCGCCAGCAGTGAAGTTAATTCACCCCTCCACTTT. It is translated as CASSEVNSPLHF.

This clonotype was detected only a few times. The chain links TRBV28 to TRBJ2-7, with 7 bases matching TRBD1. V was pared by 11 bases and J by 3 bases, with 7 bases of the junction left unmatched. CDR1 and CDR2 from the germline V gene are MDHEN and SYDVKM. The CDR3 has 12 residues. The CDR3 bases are TGTGCCGTCGCCGGGACAGACTACGAGCAGTACTTC. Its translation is CAVAGTDYEQYF.

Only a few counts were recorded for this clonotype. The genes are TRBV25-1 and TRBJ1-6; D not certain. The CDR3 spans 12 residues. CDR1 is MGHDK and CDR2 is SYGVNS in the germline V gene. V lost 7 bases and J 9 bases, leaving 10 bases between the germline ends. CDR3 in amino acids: CASNLRGSPLHF. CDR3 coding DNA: TGTGCCAGCAATTTGAGAGGTTCACCCCTCCACTTT.

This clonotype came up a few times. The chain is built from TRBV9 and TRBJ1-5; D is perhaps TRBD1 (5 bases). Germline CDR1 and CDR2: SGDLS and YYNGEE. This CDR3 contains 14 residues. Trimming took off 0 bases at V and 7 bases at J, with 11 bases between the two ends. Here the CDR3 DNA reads TGTGCCAGCAGCGTAGAGGGGTTCGGGCAGCCCCAGCATTTT. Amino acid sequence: CASSVEGFGQPQHF.